Each of the 5 T cell receptor beta chains below was sequenced from the same sample in a study of blood T cell repertoires in COVID-19. TCRdb's table, derived via immunoSEQ multiplex PCR, lists solely in-frame clones and lacks some. The sample has around 140,000 clones; around 88% are singletons. The sequencing input was peripheral blood. These receptors were taken from a man between 45 and 60 years old with acute or convalescent COVID-19.

This clone is a singleton in its sample. The chain uses TRBV5-1 and TRBJ2-7, with D maybe TRBD1 (5 bases). Germline V gene sequence: CDR1 SGHRS, CDR2 YFSETQ. The CDR3 is made up of 16 amino acids. Deletions cut 2 bases from V and 0 bases from J, with 15 bases between. This chain's CDR3 is CASSFRETASSYEQYF. Written as DNA, the CDR3 is TGCGCCAGCAGCTTTCGAGAGACAGCCAGCTCCTACGAGCAGTACTTC. Based on the CDR3 plus reference TRBV5-1 and TRBJ2-7, the full variable domain is KAGVTQTPRYLIKTRGQQVTLSCSPISGHRSVSWYQQTPGQGLQFLFEYFSETQRNKGNFPGRFSGRQFSNSRSEMNVSTLELGDSALYLCASSFRETASSYEQYFGPGTRLTVT.

This chain connects TRBV25-1 to TRBJ1-4, with D tentatively TRBD1 (6 bases). V shed 6 bases and J shed 5 bases, with 10 bases lying between them. The CDR3 runs to 13 residues. Germline V gene data show CDR1 as MGHDK and CDR2 as SYGVNS. The CDR3 DNA reads as TGTGCCAGCAGAGGGACAAGGAATGAAAAACTGTTTTTT. Translated, it gives CASRGTRNEKLFF.

This clone was seen only a few times. The V gene is TRBV6-6, the J gene TRBJ1-2; D possibly corresponds to TRBD1 (5 bases). CDR3 length: 12 amino acids. The germline gives CDR1 MNHNY, CDR2 SVGAGI (reference sequence). V was shortened by 8 bases and J by 10 bases, with 17 bases between the two germline ends. This chain's CDR3 is CASGRGLQDYTF. CDR3 nucleotide sequence: TGTGCCAGCGGCCGGGGGTTACAGGACTACACCTTC.

CDR3 bases: TGCAGCGCTATGACAGGGGGCGAGAACACTGAAGCTTTCTTT. Translating it yields CSAMTGGENTEAFF. The chain links TRBV29-1 to TRBJ1-1; 10 bases align to TRBD1. The germline gives CDR1 SQVTM, CDR2 ANQGSEA. J gave up 1 base and V 7 bases, and 6 bases lay outside the gene matches. The CDR3 is 14 amino acids.

The chain employs TRBV5-4 and TRBJ2-3; 9 bases agree with TRBD1. The trim removed 3 bases at V and 6 bases at J, leaving 5 bases unmatched. In germline, CDR1 is SGHNT, CDR2 YYREEE (reference sequence). CDR3 length: 14 amino acids. The CDR3 is CASSSRDRVDTQYF. CDR3 sequence (DNA): TGTGCCAGCAGCTCCCGGGACAGGGTGGATACGCAGTATTTT.